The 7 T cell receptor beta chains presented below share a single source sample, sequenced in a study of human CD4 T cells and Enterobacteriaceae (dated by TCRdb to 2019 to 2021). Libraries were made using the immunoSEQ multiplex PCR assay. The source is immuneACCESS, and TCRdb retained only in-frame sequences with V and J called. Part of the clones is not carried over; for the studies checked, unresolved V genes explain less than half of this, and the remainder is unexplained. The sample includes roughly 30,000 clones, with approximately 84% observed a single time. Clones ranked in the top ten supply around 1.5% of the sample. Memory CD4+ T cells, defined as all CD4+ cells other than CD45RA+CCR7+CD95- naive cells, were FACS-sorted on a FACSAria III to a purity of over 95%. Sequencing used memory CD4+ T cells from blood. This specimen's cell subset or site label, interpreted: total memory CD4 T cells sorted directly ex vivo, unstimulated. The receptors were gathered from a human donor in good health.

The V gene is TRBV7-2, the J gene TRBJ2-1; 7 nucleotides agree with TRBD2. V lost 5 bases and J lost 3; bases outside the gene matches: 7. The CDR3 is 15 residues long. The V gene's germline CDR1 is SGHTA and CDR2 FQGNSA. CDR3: CASSEAGLFYNEQFF. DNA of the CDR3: TGTGCCAGCAGCGAAGCGGGACTATTCTACAATGAGCAGTTCTTC. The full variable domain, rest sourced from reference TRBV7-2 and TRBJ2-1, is GAGVSQSPSNKVTEKGKDVELRCDPISGHTALYWYRQSLGQGLEFLIYFQGNSAPDKSGLPSDRFSAERTGGSVSTLTIQRTQQEDSAVYLCASSEAGLFYNEQFFGPGTRLTVL.

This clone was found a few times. CDR3: CASSEDYTSGARTQYF. CDR3 sequence (DNA): TGTGCCAGCAGTGAAGATTATACTAGCGGGGCACGGACCCAGTACTTC. The chain recombines TRBV6-1 with TRBJ2-5; 10 nucleotides line up with TRBD2. The CDR3 is 16 amino acids. Germline V gene sequence: CDR1 MNHNS, CDR2 SASEGT. V was clipped by 1 base and J by 7 bases; unmatched bases: 9.

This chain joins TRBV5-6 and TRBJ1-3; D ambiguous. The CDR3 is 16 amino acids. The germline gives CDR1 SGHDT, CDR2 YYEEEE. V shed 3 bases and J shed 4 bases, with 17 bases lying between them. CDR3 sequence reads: CASSWKLGYSGNTIYF. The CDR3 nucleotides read TGTGCCAGCAGCTGGAAGTTGGGCTACTCGGGAAACACCATATATTTT.

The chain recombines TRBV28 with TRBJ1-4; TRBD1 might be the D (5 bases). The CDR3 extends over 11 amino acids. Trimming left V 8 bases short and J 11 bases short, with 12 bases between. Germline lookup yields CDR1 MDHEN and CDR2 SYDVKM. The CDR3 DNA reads TGTGCCAGCGGGGCCCAGGGTAAACTGTTTTTT. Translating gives CASGAQGKLFF. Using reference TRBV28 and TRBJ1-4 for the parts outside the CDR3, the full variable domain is DVKVTQSSRYLVKRTGEKVFLECVQDMDHENMFWYRQDPGLGLRLIYFSYDVKMKEKGDIPEGYSVSREKKERFSLILESASTNQTSMYLCASGAQGKLFFGSGTQLSVL.

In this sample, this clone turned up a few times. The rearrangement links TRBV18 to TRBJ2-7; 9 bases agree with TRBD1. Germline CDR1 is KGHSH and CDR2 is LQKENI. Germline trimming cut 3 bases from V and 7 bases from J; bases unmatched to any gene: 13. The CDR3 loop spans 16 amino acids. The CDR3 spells CASSPGTGLREREQYF. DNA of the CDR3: TGTGCCAGCTCACCCGGGACAGGGTTGCGGGAGAGAGAGCAGTACTTC.

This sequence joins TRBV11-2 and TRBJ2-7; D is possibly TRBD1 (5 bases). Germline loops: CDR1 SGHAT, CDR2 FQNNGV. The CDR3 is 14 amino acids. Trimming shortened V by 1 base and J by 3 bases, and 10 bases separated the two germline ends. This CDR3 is CASSLVQVNYEQYF. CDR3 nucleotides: TGTGCCAGCAGCTTAGTACAGGTCAACTACGAGCAGTACTTC.

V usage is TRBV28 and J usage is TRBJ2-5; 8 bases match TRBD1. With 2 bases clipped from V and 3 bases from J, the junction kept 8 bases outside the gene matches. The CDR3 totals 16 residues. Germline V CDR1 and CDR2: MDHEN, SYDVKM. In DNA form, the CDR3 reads TGTGCCAGCAGTTTACCGCCCTGGACAGGGAAAGAGACCCAGTACTTC. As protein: CASSLPPWTGKETQYF.